These 20 T cell receptor beta chains were sequenced from one sample in a study of T cell responses to AZD1222 COVID-19 vaccine. TCRdb's table, derived via immunoSEQ multiplex PCR, lists solely in-frame clones and lacks some. Of 140,000 to 150,000 clones listed, roughly 92% are singletons. Here the sequenced sample was peripheral blood, taken on day 0 of AZD1222 vaccination. The receptors here all came from an adult in good health.

This chain links TRBV19 with TRBJ2-1, with D maybe TRBD2 (5 bases). Germline CDR1 reads LNHDA; CDR2 reads SQIVND (reference sequence). The CDR3 totals 16 residues. V lost 0 bases and J lost 4, with 13 bases in between. The CDR3 DNA is TGTGCCAGTAGTATAGAACCGGGGAGAGGGTACAATGAGCAGTTCTTC. Residues: CASSIEPGRGYNEQFF.

This clone was recorded only once. The CDR3 bases are TGTGCCAGCAGCGTGACAGGGACCTCCTCTGGAAACACCATATATTTT. Protein: CASSVTGTSSGNTIYF. The chain carries TRBV9 and TRBJ1-3; 7 nucleotides align to TRBD1. CDR1 is SGDLS and CDR2 is YYNGEE in the germline V gene. CDR3 length: 16 amino acids. The V segment lost 2 bases and the J segment 0 bases; nucleotides outside the gene matches: 5.

The chain links TRBV30 to TRBJ2-7; 8 bases map to TRBD1. The CDR3 length is 18 residues. Germline V lookup: CDR1 GTSNPN, CDR2 SVGIG (reference sequence). The ends lost 0 bases at V and 2 bases at J; junction bases unmatched: 15. CDR3 coding DNA: TGTGCCTGGAGTGTTCCTAGAGGGACAGGCGCCTCCACCTACGAGCAGTACTTC. Its translation is CAWSVPRGTGASTYEQYF.

This clone was counted a single time. V and J are TRBV4-1 and TRBJ2-2, with 7 bases matching TRBD1. V lost 3 bases, J lost 0 bases, and 10 bases stayed unmatched. The CDR3 sequence is 18 residues long. Germline CDR1 MGHRA, CDR2 YSYEKL. CDR3 loop: CASSHQFNRGPNTGELFF. The CDR3 DNA is TGCGCCAGCAGCCATCAATTCAACAGGGGCCCGAACACCGGGGAGCTGTTTTTT.

This rearrangement joins TRBV28 to TRBJ1-5; D is undetermined. Germline loops: CDR1 MDHEN, CDR2 SYDVKM. With 3 bases removed from V and 1 base from J, the gap between germline ends came to 4 bases. This CDR3 spans 13 amino acids. The CDR3: CASSFDSNQPQHF. The CDR3 nucleotides read TGTGCCAGCAGTTTCGACAGCAATCAGCCCCAGCATTTT.

The gene calls are TRBV5-1 and TRBJ2-3, with 11 bases fitting TRBD2. The CDR3 runs 15 residues. The germline gives CDR1 SGHRS, CDR2 YFSETQ. Trimming at V came to 1 base and at J to 4 bases, leaving 2 bases not matched to a gene. In nucleotides, the CDR3 is TGCGCCAGCAGCTTGACTAGCGGGAGTGCAGATACGCAGTATTTT. Translation gives CASSLTSGSADTQYF.

This chain connects TRBV10-3 to TRBJ1-6, with TRBD1 matching over 9 bases. V lost 6 bases, J lost 0 bases, and 18 bases stayed unmatched. Germline CDR1 and CDR2: ENHRY and SYGVKD. This CDR3 has 21 residues. Here the CDR3 DNA reads TGTGCCATCAGCCGGTTCTTAGTCGGGACAGGGCGATCCTCCTATAATTCACCCCTCCACTTT. Amino acids: CAISRFLVGTGRSSYNSPLHF.

The gene calls are TRBV21-1 and TRBJ2-7. TRBV21-1 is a pseudogene. The CDR3 length is 13 residues. CDR3 sequence (DNA): TGTGCCAGCAGCAATAGACCCGTCTACGAGCAGTACTTC. Protein product: CASSNRPVYEQYF.

This chain uses TRBV4-1 with TRBJ2-1; 14 nucleotides agree with TRBD2. V was pared by 4 bases and J by 9 bases, with 5 bases of the junction left unmatched. The CDR3 loop spans 15 amino acids. Germline V gives CDR1 MGHRA, CDR2 YSYEKL. The CDR3 sequence: CASSPGTSGRGEQFF. The CDR3 DNA is TGCGCCAGCAGCCCAGGGACTAGCGGGAGAGGTGAGCAGTTCTTC.

The V call is TRBV18, the J call TRBJ1-1, with TRBD1 as a possible D gene (5 bases). The germline V gene has CDR1 KGHSH and CDR2 LQKENI. CDR3 length: 13 residues. Trimming took 5 bases from V and 8 from J, leaving 15 bases between them. The chain's CDR3 is CASSIGGTTEAFF. CDR3 nucleotide sequence: TGTGCCAGCTCAATCGGGGGAACCACCGAAGCTTTCTTT.

The count of this clone is one. The rearrangement links TRBV6-5 to TRBJ2-2; D is tentatively TRBD1 or TRBD2 (6 bases each). The CDR3 loop spans 15 amino acids. V was pared by 0 bases and J by 6 bases, with 11 bases between. Germline V gene lookup returns CDR1 MNHEY and CDR2 SVGAGI. CDR3 bases: TGTGCCAGCAGTTACTCCCCAGGGGAGGCCGGGGAGCTGTTTTTT. Protein: CASSYSPGEAGELFF.

This rearrangement joins TRBV7-9 to TRBJ1-1; no reliable D call. Germline V CDR1 and CDR2: SEHNR, FQNEAQ (reference sequence). The V end lost 4 bases, the J end lost 1 base, and 7 bases lay between the germline ends. The CDR3 is made up of 13 amino acids. CDR3 sequence: CASSWSRNTEAFF. The DNA for the CDR3 is TGTGCCAGCAGCTGGAGCAGGAACACTGAAGCTTTCTTT.

The chain employs TRBV5-4 and TRBJ2-1; 9 nucleotides line up with TRBD2. The CDR3 extends over 14 amino acids. Germline V lookup: CDR1 SGHNT, CDR2 YYREEE (reference sequence). Unmatched junction bases numbered 6, after V lost 2 bases and J lost 9 bases. The CDR3 protein is CASSFSGSAGEQFF. CDR3 bases: TGTGCCAGCAGCTTTAGCGGGAGTGCTGGTGAGCAGTTCTTC.

The chain couples TRBV23-1 to TRBJ2-7; D is ambiguous. Being an ORF, TRBV23-1 has a function that is uncertain. Trimming shortened V by 6 bases and J by 3 bases, and 6 bases separated the two germline ends. The CDR3 extends over 11 amino acids. The CDR3 loop is CASREDYEQYF. The DNA for the CDR3 is TGCGCCAGCAGAGAGGACTACGAGCAGTACTTC.

The J gene is TRBJ2-2, the V gene TRBV2; TRBD2 aligns across 12 bases. V was clipped by 8 bases and J by 7 bases; unmatched bases: 8. The germline gives CDR1 SNHLY, CDR2 FYNNEI. There are 15 residues in the CDR3. The CDR3 protein is CASYPTSGRDGELFF. Written as DNA, the CDR3 is TGTGCCAGCTACCCGACTAGCGGGAGAGACGGGGAGCTGTTTTTT.

The chain employs TRBV28 and TRBJ2-7, with 10 positions matching TRBD1. This CDR3 contains 16 residues. Trimming removed 2 bases from V and 2 bases from J; junction bases left unmatched: 6. Germline V CDR1 and CDR2: MDHEN, SYDVKM. The CDR3 is CASSLGTGVFTYEQYF. The CDR3 coding sequence is TGTGCCAGCAGTTTAGGGACAGGGGTATTTACCTACGAGCAGTACTTC.

This chain links TRBV27 with TRBJ1-1, with D possibly matching TRBD1 (6 bases). Germline CDR1 MNHEY, CDR2 SMNVEV (reference sequence). V lost 8 bases, J lost 4 bases, and 14 bases lay in between. This CDR3 spans 13 amino acids. The CDR3 DNA follows: TGTGCCAGCGGCCAACAGGGAACCACTGAAGCTTTCTTT. Amino acids: CASGQQGTTEAFF.

V and J are TRBV7-9 and TRBJ1-1, with TRBD1 identical over 8 bases. J was trimmed by 6 bases and V by 5 bases; bases with no gene match: 11. The CDR3 covers 15 residues. In germline, CDR1 is SEHNR, CDR2 FQNEAQ (reference sequence). The CDR3 is CASSRTGGPGAEAFF. Written as DNA, the CDR3 is TGTGCCAGCAGCCGTACAGGGGGACCGGGGGCTGAAGCTTTCTTT.

The CDR3 nucleotides are TGTGCCAGCAGTACGGCCGGCTCTGGGGCCAACGTCCTGACTTTC. It codes for CASSTAGSGANVLTF. The chain is built from TRBV6-5 and TRBJ2-6; D remains ambiguous. V shed 5 bases and J shed 0 bases, with 8 bases lying between them. The CDR3 has 15 amino acids. Germline loops: CDR1 MNHEY, CDR2 SVGAGI.

V is TRBV5-1 and J is TRBJ1-1; D is possibly TRBD1 (5 bases). The V end was cut by 4 bases, the J end by 5 bases, with 15 bases between. This CDR3 is 14 amino acids long. Germline V gives CDR1 SGHRS, CDR2 YFSETQ. This CDR3 reads CASSPGPSGTEAFF. The DNA of the CDR3 is TGCGCCAGCAGCCCGGGACCCAGTGGGACTGAAGCTTTCTTT.